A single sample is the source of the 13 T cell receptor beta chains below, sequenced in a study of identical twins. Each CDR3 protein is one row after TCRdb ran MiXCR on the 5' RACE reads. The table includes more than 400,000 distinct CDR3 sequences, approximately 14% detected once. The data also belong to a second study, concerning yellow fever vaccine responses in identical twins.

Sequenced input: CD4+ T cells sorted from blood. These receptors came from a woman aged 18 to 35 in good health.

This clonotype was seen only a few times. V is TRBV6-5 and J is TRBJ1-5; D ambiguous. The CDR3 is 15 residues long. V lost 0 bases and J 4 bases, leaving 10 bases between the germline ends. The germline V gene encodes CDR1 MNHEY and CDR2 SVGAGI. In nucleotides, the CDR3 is TGTGCCAGCAGTTACTCGAGGTGGGGTAATCAGCCCCAGCATTTT. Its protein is CASSYSRWGNQPQHF.

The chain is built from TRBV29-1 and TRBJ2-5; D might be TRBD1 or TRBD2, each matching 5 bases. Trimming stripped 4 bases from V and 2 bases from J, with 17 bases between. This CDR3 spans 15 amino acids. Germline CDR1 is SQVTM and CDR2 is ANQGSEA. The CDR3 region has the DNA TGCAGCGTTGTGAGGGCCTCCAGGGTACAAGAGACCCAGTACTTC. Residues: CSVVRASRVQETQYF.

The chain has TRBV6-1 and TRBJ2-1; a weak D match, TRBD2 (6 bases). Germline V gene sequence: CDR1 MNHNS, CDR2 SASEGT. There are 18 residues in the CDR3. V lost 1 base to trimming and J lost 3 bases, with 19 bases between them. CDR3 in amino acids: CASSEERLLEGLYNEQFF. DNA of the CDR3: TGTGCCAGCAGTGAAGAACGGCTTTTGGAGGGCCTCTACAATGAGCAGTTCTTC.

The CDR3 DNA is TGTGCCAGCAGTTACGGCTCCGCGAACACCGGGGAGCTGTTTTTT. As protein: CASSYGSANTGELFF. The rearrangement uses TRBV28 and TRBJ2-2; D ambiguous. There are 15 residues in the CDR3. V was shortened by 4 bases and J by 0 bases, with 9 bases between the two germline ends. The germline V gene has CDR1 MDHEN and CDR2 SYDVKM.

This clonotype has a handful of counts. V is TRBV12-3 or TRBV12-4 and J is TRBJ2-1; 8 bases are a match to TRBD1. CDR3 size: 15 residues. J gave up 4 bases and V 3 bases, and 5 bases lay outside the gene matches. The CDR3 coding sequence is TGTGCCAGCAGTTTGACAGGGGTCCCATACAATGAGCAGTTCTTC. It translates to CASSLTGVPYNEQFF.

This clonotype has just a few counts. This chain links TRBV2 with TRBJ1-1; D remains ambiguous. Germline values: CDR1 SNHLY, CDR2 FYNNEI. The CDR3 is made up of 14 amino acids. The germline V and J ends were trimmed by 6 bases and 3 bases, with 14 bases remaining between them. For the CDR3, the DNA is TGTGCCAGCAGCGGATTACTAGGGTACACTGAAGCTTTCTTT. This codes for CASSGLLGYTEAFF.

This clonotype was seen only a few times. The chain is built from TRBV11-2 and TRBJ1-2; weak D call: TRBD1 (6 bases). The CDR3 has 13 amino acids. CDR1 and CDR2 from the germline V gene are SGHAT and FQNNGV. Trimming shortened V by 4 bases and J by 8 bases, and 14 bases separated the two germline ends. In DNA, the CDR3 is TGTGCCAGCAGCTCGAAACAGGGACGGGGCTACACCTTC. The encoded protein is CASSSKQGRGYTF.

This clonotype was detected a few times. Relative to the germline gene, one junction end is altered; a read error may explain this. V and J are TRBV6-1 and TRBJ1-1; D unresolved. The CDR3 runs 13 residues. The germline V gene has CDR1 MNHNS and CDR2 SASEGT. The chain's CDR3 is CASSEVMNSEAFF. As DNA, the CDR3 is TGTGCCAGCAGTGAAGTCATGAACTCTGAAGCTTTCTTT.

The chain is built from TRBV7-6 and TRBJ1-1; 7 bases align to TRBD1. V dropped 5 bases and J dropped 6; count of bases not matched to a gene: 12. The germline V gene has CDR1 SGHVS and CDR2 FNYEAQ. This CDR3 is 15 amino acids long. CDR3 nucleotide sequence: TGTGCCAGCAGCGCGGCGACAGGGAAGATCTCTGAAGCTTTCTTT. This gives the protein CASSAATGKISEAFF.

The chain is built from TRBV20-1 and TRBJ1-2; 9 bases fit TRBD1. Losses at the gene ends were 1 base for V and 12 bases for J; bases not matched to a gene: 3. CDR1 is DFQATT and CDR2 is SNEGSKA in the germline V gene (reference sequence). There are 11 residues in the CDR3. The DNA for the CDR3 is TGCAGTGCTAGAGGGACAGGGGCCCACACCTTC. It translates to CSARGTGAHTF.

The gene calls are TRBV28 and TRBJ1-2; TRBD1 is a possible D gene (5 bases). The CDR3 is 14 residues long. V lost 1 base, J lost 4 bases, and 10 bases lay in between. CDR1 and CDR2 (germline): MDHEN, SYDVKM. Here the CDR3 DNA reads TGTGCCAGCAGTTTATCCGGGGCAGCCTATGGCTACACCTTC. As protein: CASSLSGAAYGYTF.

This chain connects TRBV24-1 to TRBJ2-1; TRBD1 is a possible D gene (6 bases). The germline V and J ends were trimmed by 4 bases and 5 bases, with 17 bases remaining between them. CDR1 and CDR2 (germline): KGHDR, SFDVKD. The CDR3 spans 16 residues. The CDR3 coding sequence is TGTGCCACCAGTGACCCGGGACAAGTGGCAGACAATGAGCAGTTCTTC. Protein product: CATSDPGQVADNEQFF.

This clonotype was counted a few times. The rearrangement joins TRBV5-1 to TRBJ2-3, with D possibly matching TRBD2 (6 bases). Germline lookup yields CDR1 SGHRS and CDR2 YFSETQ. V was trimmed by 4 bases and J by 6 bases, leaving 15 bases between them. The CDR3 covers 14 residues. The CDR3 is CASSPIAEVDTQYF. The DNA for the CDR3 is TGCGCCAGCAGCCCTATAGCGGAGGTGGATACGCAGTATTTT.